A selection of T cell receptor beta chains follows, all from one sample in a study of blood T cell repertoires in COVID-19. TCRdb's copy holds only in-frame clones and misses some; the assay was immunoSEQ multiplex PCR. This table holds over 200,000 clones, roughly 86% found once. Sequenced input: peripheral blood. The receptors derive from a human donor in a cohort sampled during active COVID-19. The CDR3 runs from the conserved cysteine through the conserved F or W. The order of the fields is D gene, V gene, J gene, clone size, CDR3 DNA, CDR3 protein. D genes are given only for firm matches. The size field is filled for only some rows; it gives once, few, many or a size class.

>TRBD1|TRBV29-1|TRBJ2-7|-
TGCAGCGTAACGACAGGGGGCGCGGGGGAGCAGTACTTC
CSVTTGGAGEQYF
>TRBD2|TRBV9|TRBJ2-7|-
TGTGCCAGCAGCTCCCTTCCTAGCGGGAGATCCGAGCAGTACTTC
CASSSLPSGRSEQYF
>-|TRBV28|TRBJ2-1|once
TGTGCCAGCAGTTTAGAGGTTGAGCAGTTCTTC
CASSLEVEQFF
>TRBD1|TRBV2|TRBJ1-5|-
TGTGCCAGCAGAGTGGACAGGGGGCTGGGTAATCAGCCCCAGCATTTT
CASRVDRGLGNQPQHF
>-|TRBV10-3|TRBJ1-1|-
TGTGCCACCGCAGGGGACGGGAACACTGAAGCTTTCTTT
CATAGDGNTEAFF
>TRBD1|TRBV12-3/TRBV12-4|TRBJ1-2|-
TGTGCCAGCAGTCCCGGGACAGTCCTGCACACCTTC
CASSPGTVLHTF
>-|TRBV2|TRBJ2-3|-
TGTGCCAGCAGTGAAGCGACAGGCACAGATACGCAGTATTTT
CASSEATGTDTQYF
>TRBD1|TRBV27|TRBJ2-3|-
TGTGCCAGCAGTGCGAACCGGGACAGACTCACAGATACGCAGTATTTT
CASSANRDRLTDTQYF
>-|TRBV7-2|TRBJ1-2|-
TGTGCCAGCACCCTCCCGACACCTAACTATGGCTACACCTTC
CASTLPTPNYGYTF
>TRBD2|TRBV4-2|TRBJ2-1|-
TGTGCCAGCAGCCAAGATGGGACTAGCGGGAGGGCCTTCTACAATGAGCAGTTCTTC
CASSQDGTSGRAFYNEQFF
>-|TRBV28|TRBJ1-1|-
TGTGCCAGCCTCAACTTCAAGAACACTGAAGCTTTCTTT
CASLNFKNTEAFF
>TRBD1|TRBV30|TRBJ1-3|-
TGTGCACGTGCCGGGACAGCCAACTCTGGAAACACCATATATTTT
CARAGTANSGNTIYF
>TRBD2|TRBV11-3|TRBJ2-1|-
TGTGCCAGCAGCTTAGGAACTAGCGGGAGGGGCAATGAGCAGTTCTTC
CASSLGTSGRGNEQFF
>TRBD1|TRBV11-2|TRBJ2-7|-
TGTGCCAGCAGCTTATCCCGGGACAGGGAGGGCGAGCAGTACTTC
CASSLSRDREGEQYF
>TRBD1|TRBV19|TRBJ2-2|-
TGTGCCAGCCTTAACCGGGACAGGGTCCGGGTCGGGGAGCTGTTTTTT
CASLNRDRVRVGELFF
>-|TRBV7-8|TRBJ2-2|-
TGTGCCAGCAGCTTAGCCGATAGCGTGAACACCGGGGAGCTGTTTTTT
CASSLADSVNTGELFF
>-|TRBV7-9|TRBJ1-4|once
TGTGCCAGCAGCTTATCAGGAGGGGTTGAGGAAAAACTGTTTTTT
CASSLSGGVEEKLFF
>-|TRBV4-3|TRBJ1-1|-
TGCGCCAGCAGCCAAGATCAAGGGAGGTTCACTGAAGCTTTCTTT
CASSQDQGRFTEAFF
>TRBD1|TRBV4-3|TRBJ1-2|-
TGCGCCAGCAGCCAAGAACGGGCCAGGGGGCACTTAGGCTACACCTTC
CASSQERARGHLGYTF
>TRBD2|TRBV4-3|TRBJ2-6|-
TGCGCCAGCAGCCACGGGGGGGGCGCTGGGGCCAACGTCCTGACTTTC
CASSHGGGAGANVLTF
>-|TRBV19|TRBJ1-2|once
TGTGCCACGGAGGACCGCCCTTTCGGCGGCTACACCTTC
CATEDRPFGGYTF
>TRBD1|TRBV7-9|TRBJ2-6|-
TGTGCCAGCAGCCCGTACAGGGGGCGTTCTTCCTCTGGGGCCAACGTCCTGACTTTC
CASSPYRGRSSSGANVLTF
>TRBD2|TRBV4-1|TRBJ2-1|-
TGCGCCAGCAGCCAATCGATCTGGACTAGCACTCTCCAGGAGGGACCTGAGCAGTTCTTC
CASSQSIWTSTLQEGPEQFF
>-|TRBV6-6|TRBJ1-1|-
TGTGCCAGCAGCCAAGAACCCCAGGGTAGAGCTTTCTTT
CASSQEPQGRAFF
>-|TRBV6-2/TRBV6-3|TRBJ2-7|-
TGTGCCAGCAGTTATCTCGTGGGCGACACCTACGAGCAGTACTTC
CASSYLVGDTYEQYF
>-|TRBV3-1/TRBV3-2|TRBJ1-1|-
TGTGCCAGCAGCCTTCTTCGGACAGAAGAAGCTTTCTTT
CASSLLRTEEAFF
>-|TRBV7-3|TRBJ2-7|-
TGTGCCAGCAGCTTAACGGCCGACTACGAGCAGTACTTC
CASSLTADYEQYF